The 6 T cell receptor beta chains below come from one sample, sequenced in a study of CXCR3-negative and CXCR3-positive naive CD8 T cells. Study-wide results and limits: CXCR3-positive naive cells had TRB CDR3s that were more hydrophobic than CXCR3-negative naive cells had.

Antigen specificity for these receptors is unknown. UMI labels and 5' RACE were used to prepare the TRB cDNA libraries. TCRdb re-called the 5' RACE reads and catalogs CDR3 proteins one per entry, DNA excluded. This sample lists fewer than 140,000 distinct CDR3 sequences; its ten largest clones have roughly 0.4%. Input material: naive CXCR3+ CD8+ T cells from blood. Regarding subset: CD45RO-CCR7+CD27+CD95- naive CD8+ T cells expressing CXCR3 (TNR3+). The receptors here all came from a human donor in good health. Some clones in this sample may be carry-over from other donors' samples.

The chain couples TRBV5-1 to TRBJ1-1. The CDR3 totals 17 residues. Germline loops: CDR1 SGHRS, CDR2 YFSETQ. The CDR3 region is CASSPLPPGVMNTEAFF.

The rearrangement links TRBV2 to TRBJ1-1. Per the germline V gene, CDR1 is SNHLY and CDR2 is FYNNEI. The CDR3 length is 15 residues. CDR3 protein: CASSERGGEYTEAFF.

The rearrangement uses TRBV11-2 and TRBJ2-7; with no DNA, the TCRdb D assignment of TRBD2 cannot be verified. Germline V gene data show CDR1 as SGHAT and CDR2 as FQNNGV. This CDR3 comprises 13 residues. The CDR3 spells CASSPRTGYEQYF.

The V and J genes are TRBV4-2 and TRBJ2-3; TCRdb's D gene call, TRBD2, goes unchecked for lack of DNA. Germline loops: CDR1 LGHNA, CDR2 YNFKEQ. This CDR3 region has 15 residues. The CDR3 sequence: CASSQEERGLNTQYF.

J is TRBJ2-7 and V is TRBV15; the D gene TCRdb calls, TRBD1, cannot be checked with no DNA. The CDR3 has 11 residues. Germline CDR1 and CDR2: LNHNV and YYDKDF (reference sequence). CDR3 amino acids: CATQGDYEQYF. The variable domain in full, completed from reference TRBV15 and TRBJ2-7, reads DAMVIQNPRYQVTQFGKPVTLSCSQTLNHNVMYWYQQKSSQAPKLLFHYYDKDFNNEADTPDNFQSRRPNTSFCFLDIRSPGLGDTAMYLCATQGDYEQYFGPGTRLTVT.

The V gene is TRBV25-1, the J gene TRBJ2-7; as DNA is missing, the TRBD1 call by TCRdb cannot be tested. The CDR3 has 15 residues. Looked up from germline, CDR1 is MGHDK and CDR2 is SYGVNS. CDR3 in amino acids: CASSEFETGGWEQYF.